This section outlines one T cell receptor (beta chain) sequence together with its context. This clonotype has a count of ten or more. Its specific antigen is unknown. No per-base quality is available; no much larger clone lies one base away. TCR beta CDR3 regions were amplified from RNA transcripts. A first-round RT-PCR of the TCR CDR3 used the HTBI primer set with the Qiagen OneStep RT-PCR kit. Libraries were constructed in a second round of multiplex PCR, after which size selection and purification were performed. The libraries were sequenced on an Illumina HiSeq2000 using paired-end 100 bp reads. The authors' analysis ran thus. SOAPnuke was used to process the raw data, throwing out any read that contained adapters or uncalled bases, had a mean Phred below 15, or lacked an exact constant-primer or identifier match. COPE v1.2.5 was used to merge the high-quality paired reads, and each unique nucleotide sequence was defined as a clonotype. MiTCR v1.1 was used to align the clonotypes against IMGT TRBV, TRBD and TRBJ reference segments. Analysis was restricted to V-J combinations with a frequency above 0.0001, which covered just over 98% of repertoires. The TCS score was defined as F50 (clonal expansion) divided by E x V (chaos), with BLOSUM62-based TCRdist calculated between CDR3 peptides within each V-J. Welch's t-statistics and random forest reduced approximately 520 V-J features to roughly 13, which were used in a naive Bayes classifier (R e1071). The public reads were reanalyzed by TCRdb: fastp trimming at Q25, MiXCR alignment, in-frame beta chains only. Merged by CDR3 protein, the rows form single entries marked with the most common genes and DNA. The V and J calls here are based on TCRdb, not the publication. The sample profile shows 300,000 to 450,000 distinct CDR3 sequences; less than 20% of them were found once. Of the sample, 25% to 35% falls within the top ten clones.

The hyperthyroidism patients were between 18 and 65 years old and newly diagnosed, with a disease duration of less than 2 months. Exclusion was applied to patients with uncontrolled infections, other autoimmune diseases, pregnancy or lactation. Diagnoses relied on clinical symptoms, serum thyroxine and TRAb, thyroid ultrasound and orbital computed tomography. For progressor patients, blood was drawn at the first diagnosis of hyperthyroidism, before any ophthalmopathy symptoms had appeared. PBMCs were isolated from around 10 ml of fresh peripheral blood by Ficoll-Paque density gradient centrifugation. Progressor patients were first diagnosed with Graves' hyperthyroidism and then developed ophthalmopathy during follow-up. Trizol reagent was used to extract total RNA, and RNA quality was then checked on an Agilent 2100 Bioanalyzer. This sample stems from a study of T cells in Graves' hyperthyroidism and ophthalmopathy (dated by TCRdb to the late 2010s). Background on the whole study: Peripheral blood was sampled at the time of initial diagnosis, prior to any treatment. Prospective prediction of ophthalmopathy was tested in an independent validation cohort of about 19 hyperthyroidism patients and 17 patients who later progressed to ophthalmopathy. The 95 to 100 discovery patients were randomly split 7:3 into training and test sets. To identify distinguishing TCR V-J signatures, a discovery cohort of some 99 patients was used, comprising approximately 40 with Graves' ophthalmopathy and around 57 with stable Graves' hyperthyroidism. After blood sampling, hyperthyroidism patients were treated with methimazole at a starting dose of 30 mg daily, and ophthalmopathy patients were treated with high-dose intravenous methylprednisolone. TCR Vbeta CDR3 sequencing of 120 to 150 peripheral blood samples (over 40 ophthalmopathy, under 80 hyperthyroidism and roughly 17 progressor patients) is reported in the paper. Thyroid tissue and blood T-cell repertoires from about six Graves' hyperthyroidism patients were also compared in the study.

Reading from cysteine to phenylalanine, the CDR3 counts 13 amino acids. Only the CDR3 part of the read is kept: 39 bases, read in frame from the first base. From a lookup of the germline V gene, CDR1 and CDR2 are SNHLY and FYNNEI. Between the V and J ends, shortened by 7 bases and 7 bases respectively, the junction contains 11 bases. Results the study describes overall, beyond this receptor: In cross-validation, a model built on a 13 V-J signature told ophthalmopathy apart from stable hyperthyroidism with approximately 91% sensitivity and roughly 82% specificity, and in testing the same model reached 80%/75%. In validation, progression to ophthalmopathy was predicted by the model with about 70% sensitivity and approximately 78% specificity, a median of about 6.8 months before onset. Blood samples also contained most of the expanded thyroid clonotypes (frequency above 0.001), which suggests that blood repertoires may reflect thyroid immune responses. No statistical method was used to fix the sample size in advance, and group allocation was not hidden from the investigators.

The sequencing input was blood. The rearranged chain carries TRBV2 and TRBJ1-6; the D gene assignment is ambiguous. The source of this sequence is a young woman with Graves' hyperthyroidism that later progressed to Graves' ophthalmopathy. CDR3 reads: CASNKGVNSPLHF. The nucleotides read TGTGCCAGCAACAAGGGCGTGAATTCACCCCTCCACTTT.